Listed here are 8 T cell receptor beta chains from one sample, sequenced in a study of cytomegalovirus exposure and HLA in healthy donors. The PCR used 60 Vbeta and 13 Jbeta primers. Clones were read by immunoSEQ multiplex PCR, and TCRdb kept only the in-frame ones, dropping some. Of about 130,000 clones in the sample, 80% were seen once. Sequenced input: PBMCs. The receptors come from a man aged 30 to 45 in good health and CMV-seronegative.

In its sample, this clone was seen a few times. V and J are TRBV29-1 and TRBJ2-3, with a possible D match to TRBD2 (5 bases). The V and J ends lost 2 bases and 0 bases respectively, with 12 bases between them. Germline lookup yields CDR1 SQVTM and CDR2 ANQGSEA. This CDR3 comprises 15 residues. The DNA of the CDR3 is TGCAGCGTTGAATCCACCCCGGGAAGCACAGATACGCAGTATTTT. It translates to CSVESTPGSTDTQYF.

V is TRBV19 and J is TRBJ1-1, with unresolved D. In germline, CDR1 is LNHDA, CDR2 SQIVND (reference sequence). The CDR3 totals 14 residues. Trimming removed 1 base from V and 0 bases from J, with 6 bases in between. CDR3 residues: CASSIGGVNTEAFF. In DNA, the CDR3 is TGTGCCAGTAGTATAGGGGGAGTGAACACTGAAGCTTTCTTT.

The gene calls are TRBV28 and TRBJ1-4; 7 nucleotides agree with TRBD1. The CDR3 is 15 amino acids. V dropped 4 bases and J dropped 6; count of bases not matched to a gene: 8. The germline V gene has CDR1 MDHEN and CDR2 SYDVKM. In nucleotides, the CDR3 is TGTGCCAGCAGTTCCCTACAGGGGCGGGATGAAAAACTGTTTTTT. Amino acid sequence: CASSSLQGRDEKLFF.

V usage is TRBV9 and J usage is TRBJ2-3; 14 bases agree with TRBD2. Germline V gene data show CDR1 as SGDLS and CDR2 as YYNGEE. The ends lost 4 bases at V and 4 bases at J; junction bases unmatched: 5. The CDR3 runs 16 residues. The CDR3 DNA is TGTGCCAGCAGCTACGGGACTAGCGGGAGTTCAGATACGCAGTATTTT. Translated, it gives CASSYGTSGSSDTQYF. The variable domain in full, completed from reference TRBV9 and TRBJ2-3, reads DSGVTQTPKHLITATGQRVTLRCSPRSGDLSVYWYQQSLDQGLQFLIQYYNGEERAKGNILERFSAQQFPDLHSELNLSSLELGDSALYFCASSYGTSGSSDTQYFGPGTRLTVL.

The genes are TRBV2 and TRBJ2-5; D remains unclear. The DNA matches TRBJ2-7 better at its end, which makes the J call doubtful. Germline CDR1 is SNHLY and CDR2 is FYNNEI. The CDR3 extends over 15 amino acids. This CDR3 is CASRSQVSLVHEQYF. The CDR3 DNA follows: TGTGCCAGCAGATCGCAAGTAAGTCTAGTCCACGAGCAGTACTTC.

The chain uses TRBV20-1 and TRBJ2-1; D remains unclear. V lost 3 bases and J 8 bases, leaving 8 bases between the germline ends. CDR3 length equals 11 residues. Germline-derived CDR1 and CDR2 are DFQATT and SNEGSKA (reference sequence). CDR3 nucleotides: TGCAGTGCTAGGGGCGTCCATGAGCAGTTCTTC. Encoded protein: CSARGVHEQFF.

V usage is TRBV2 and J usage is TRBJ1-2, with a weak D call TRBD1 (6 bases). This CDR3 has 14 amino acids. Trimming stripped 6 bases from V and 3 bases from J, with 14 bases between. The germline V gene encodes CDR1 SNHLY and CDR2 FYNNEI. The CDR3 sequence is CASSDRQAHYGYTF. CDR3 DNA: TGTGCCAGCAGCGACCGACAGGCACACTATGGCTACACCTTC. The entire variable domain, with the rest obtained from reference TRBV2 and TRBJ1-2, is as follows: EPEVTQTPSHQVTQMGQEVILRCVPISNHLYFYWYRQILGQKVEFLVSFYNNEISEKSEIFDDQFSVERPDGSNFTLKIRSTKLEDSAMYFCASSDRQAHYGYTFGSGTRLTVV.

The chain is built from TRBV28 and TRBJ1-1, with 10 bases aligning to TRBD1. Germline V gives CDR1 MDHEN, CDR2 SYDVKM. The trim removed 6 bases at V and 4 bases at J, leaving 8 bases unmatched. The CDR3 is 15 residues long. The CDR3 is CASRRRQGASTEAFF. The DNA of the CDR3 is TGTGCCAGCAGACGTCGACAGGGGGCTAGCACTGAAGCTTTCTTT.